This TCR beta chain was sequenced in a study of cytomegalovirus exposure and HLA in healthy donors. General study results and limits: A cluster of highly shared sequence variants was likely a sequencing artifact. TRBV6-2, TRBV6-3 and some other V segments were unresolvable in 87-base-pair reads. Among TCR sequences, most were rare, though some public TCRs appeared in many donors.

PCR primers comprised 60 Vbeta and 13 Jbeta primers. Method: immunoSEQ multiplex PCR; TCRdb's copy keeps in-frame clones and lacks some. The sample lists 100,000 to 150,000 clones; about 62% were seen once. Sampled while nominally healthy, donors likely had unrecorded immune exposures. This CDR3 comprises 15 residues. V lost 5 bases, J lost 0 bases, and 11 bases lay in between. Germline values: CDR1 SGHAT, CDR2 FQNNGV. As concerns this clone: As yet, its antigen is unknown.

The chain joins TRBV11-2 to TRBJ1-5, with D maybe TRBD1 (6 bases). The receptor was derived from a woman aged 40 to 50 in good health and CMV-seropositive. The sample comprised PBMCs. In DNA, the CDR3 is TGTGCCAGCAGCCCCGGGACAAGTAGCAATCAGCCCCAGCATTTT. Encoded protein: CASSPGTSSNQPQHF.